This TCR beta chain appears in the sequencing data of a study of T cells in tuberculosis. Across the study: The T cells targeted glucose monomycolate, a mycobacterial lipid, via CD1B. IGRA-negative adolescents, IGRA-positive adolescents with latent tuberculosis and adults with active tuberculosis formed this South African cohort.

Measured with immunoSEQ multiplex PCR; TCRdb has only the in-frame clones, and not every one. The sample consists of 7,500 to 8,500 clones, 85% to 95% of them appearing once. The V gene's germline CDR1 is SNHLY and CDR2 FYNNEI. The V and J ends lost 6 bases and 2 bases, in that order; junction bases with no gene match: 3. The CDR3 extends over 13 amino acids. Study results and caveats: Active tuberculosis TCR-alpha repertoires lay closer to GMM-specific TCRs than IGRA-negative controls, suggesting clonal expansion.

As concerns this clone: Its cognate antigen is unknown.

The chain links TRBV2 to TRBJ1-2; 7 bases align to TRBD1. This receptor was obtained from an adult with tuberculosis. The sample was PBMCs. CDR3: CASSSTGNYGYTF. In nucleotides, the CDR3 is TGTGCCAGCAGCTCGACAGGGAACTATGGCTACACCTTC.